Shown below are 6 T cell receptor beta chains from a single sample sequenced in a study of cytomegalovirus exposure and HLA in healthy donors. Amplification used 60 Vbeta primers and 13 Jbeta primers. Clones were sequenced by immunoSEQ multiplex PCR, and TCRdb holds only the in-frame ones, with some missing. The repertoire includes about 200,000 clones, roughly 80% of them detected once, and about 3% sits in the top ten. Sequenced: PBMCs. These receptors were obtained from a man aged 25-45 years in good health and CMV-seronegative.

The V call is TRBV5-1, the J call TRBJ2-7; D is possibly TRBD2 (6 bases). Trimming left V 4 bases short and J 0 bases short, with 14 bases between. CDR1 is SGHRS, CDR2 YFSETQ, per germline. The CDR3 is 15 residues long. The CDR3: CASSLRGGDSYEQYF. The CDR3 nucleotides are TGCGCCAGCAGCCTACGTGGCGGGGACTCCTACGAGCAGTACTTC.

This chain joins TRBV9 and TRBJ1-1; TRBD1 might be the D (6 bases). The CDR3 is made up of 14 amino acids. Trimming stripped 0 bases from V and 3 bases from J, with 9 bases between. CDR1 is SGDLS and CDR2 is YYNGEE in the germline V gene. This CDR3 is CASSVGGRDTEAFF. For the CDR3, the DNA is TGTGCCAGCAGCGTAGGGGGGCGCGACACTGAAGCTTTCTTT.

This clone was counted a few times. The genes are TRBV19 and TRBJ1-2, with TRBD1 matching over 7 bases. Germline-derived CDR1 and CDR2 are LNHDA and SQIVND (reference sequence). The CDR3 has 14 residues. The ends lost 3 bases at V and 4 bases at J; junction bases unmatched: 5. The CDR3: CASSIGGQTYGYTF. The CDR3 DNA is TGTGCCAGTAGTATTGGGGGACAGACCTATGGCTACACCTTC.

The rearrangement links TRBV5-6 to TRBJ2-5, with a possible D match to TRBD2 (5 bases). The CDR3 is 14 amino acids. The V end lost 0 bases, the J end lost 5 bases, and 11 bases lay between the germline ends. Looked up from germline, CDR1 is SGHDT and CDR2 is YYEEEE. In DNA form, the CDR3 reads TGTGCCAGCAGCTTGGCCGGAGGCTACGAGACCCAGTACTTC. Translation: CASSLAGGYETQYF.

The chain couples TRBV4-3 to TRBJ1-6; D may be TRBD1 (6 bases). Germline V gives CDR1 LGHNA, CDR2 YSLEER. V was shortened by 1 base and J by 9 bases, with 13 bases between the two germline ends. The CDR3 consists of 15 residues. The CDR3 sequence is CASSQGGGASSPLHF. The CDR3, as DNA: TGCGCCAGCAGCCAAGGCGGGGGGGCCAGTTCACCCCTCCACTTT.

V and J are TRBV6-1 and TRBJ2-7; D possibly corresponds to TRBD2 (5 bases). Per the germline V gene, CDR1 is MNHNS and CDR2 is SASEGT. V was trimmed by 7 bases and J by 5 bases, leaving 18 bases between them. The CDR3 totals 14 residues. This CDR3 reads CASTRRTGRDEQYF. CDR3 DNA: TGTGCCAGCACCAGAAGGACTGGAAGGGACGAGCAGTACTTC.